Below are 9 T cell receptor beta chains sequenced from a single sample in a study of beta chain features in type 1 diabetes. What was sequenced were expressed TCRB transcripts, since all of the isolated RNA had been reverse transcribed. The data were produced by immunoSEQ multiplex PCR, yet TCRdb's version contains in-frame clones alone and is incomplete. The table has about 900,000 clones, 15% to 20% seen once. The specimen was naive CD4+ T cells from blood. The receptor source for this set is a woman aged 18-29 years in good health.

This clone was seen a handful of times. The J gene is TRBJ2-1, the V gene TRBV25-1; D remains unclear. This CDR3 spans 9 amino acids. Deletions cut 10 bases from V and 5 bases from J, with 3 bases between. From germline, CDR1 is MGHDK and CDR2 SYGVNS. The CDR3 is CANDNEQFF. CDR3 nucleotide sequence: TGTGCCAACGACAATGAGCAGTTCTTC.

This clone has more than one count but fewer than ten. The chain combines TRBV7-9 with TRBJ2-3; D gene uncertain. The length of the CDR3 is 13 residues. Germline values: CDR1 SEHNR, CDR2 FQNEAQ (reference sequence). CDR3 region: CALRADNTDTQYF. The CDR3 coding sequence is TGTGCGCTCCGGGCAGATAACACAGATACGCAGTATTTT.

The genes are TRBV18 and TRBJ2-1; the match to TRBD2 covers 9 bases. CDR3 length: 15 amino acids. The V gene end was trimmed by 5 bases and the J gene end by 4 bases; junction bases not matched to a gene: 6. CDR1 is KGHSH, CDR2 LQKENI, per germline. Here the CDR3 reads CASSSGLAQYNEQFF. The CDR3 region has the DNA TGTGCCAGCTCATCAGGACTAGCGCAATACAATGAGCAGTTCTTC.

This chain connects TRBV29-1 to TRBJ2-1, with D unresolved. CDR1 SQVTM and CDR2 ANQGSEA come from the germline V gene. CDR3 size: 14 residues. Trimming took 1 base from V and 8 from J, leaving 15 bases between them. In nucleotides, the CDR3 is TGCAGCGTTGAAGGGGGTCGAGCCATTGATGAGCAGTTCTTC. The encoded protein is CSVEGGRAIDEQFF.

The V and J genes are TRBV6-1 and TRBJ2-3; 12 nucleotides agree with TRBD2. Trimming took 5 bases from V and 3 from J; bases not matched to a gene: 3. The CDR3 contains 15 residues. Germline V gene sequence: CDR1 MNHNS, CDR2 SASEGT. CDR3 nucleotide sequence: TGTGCCAGCAGTCAGACTAGCGGGAGTACAGATACGCAGTATTTT. This sequence encodes CASSQTSGSTDTQYF.

The genes are TRBV2 and TRBJ2-1; no reliable D call. V lost 5 bases and J lost 0, with 11 bases in between. Germline CDR1 is SNHLY and CDR2 is FYNNEI. This CDR3 spans 15 amino acids. The CDR3 DNA sequence: TGTGCCAGCAGTCGGACGAGGAGCTCCTACAATGAGCAGTTCTTC. It codes for CASSRTRSSYNEQFF.

The chain employs TRBV10-3 and TRBJ2-1; no definite D call. The germline CDR1 and CDR2 sequences are ENHRY and SYGVKD. The ends were cut back, 3 bases at V and 6 bases at J, with 15 bases in the middle. The CDR3 is 15 residues long. The CDR3 sequence is CAISDGPTRTNEQFF. As DNA, the CDR3 is TGTGCCATCAGTGATGGGCCGACCAGGACCAATGAGCAGTTCTTC.

The chain employs TRBV6-5 and TRBJ2-7, with 11 bases aligning to TRBD2. The CDR3 consists of 15 residues. Germline V gene sequence: CDR1 MNHEY, CDR2 SVGAGI. Trimming removed 6 bases from V and 3 bases from J; junction bases left unmatched: 7. DNA for the CDR3: TGTGCCAGCAGCCCAGGGACTAGCGGAAGCTACGAGCAGTACTTC. Its protein is CASSPGTSGSYEQYF.

This clone was found a few times. This sequence joins TRBV5-1 and TRBJ1-2, with 7 bases aligning to TRBD1. The V segment lost 5 bases and the J segment 6 bases; nucleotides outside the gene matches: 10. This CDR3 spans 14 amino acids. Looked up from germline, CDR1 is SGHRS and CDR2 is YFSETQ. Here the CDR3 reads CASSTGTASHGYTF. DNA of the CDR3: TGCGCCAGCAGTACCGGGACAGCCTCTCATGGCTACACCTTC.